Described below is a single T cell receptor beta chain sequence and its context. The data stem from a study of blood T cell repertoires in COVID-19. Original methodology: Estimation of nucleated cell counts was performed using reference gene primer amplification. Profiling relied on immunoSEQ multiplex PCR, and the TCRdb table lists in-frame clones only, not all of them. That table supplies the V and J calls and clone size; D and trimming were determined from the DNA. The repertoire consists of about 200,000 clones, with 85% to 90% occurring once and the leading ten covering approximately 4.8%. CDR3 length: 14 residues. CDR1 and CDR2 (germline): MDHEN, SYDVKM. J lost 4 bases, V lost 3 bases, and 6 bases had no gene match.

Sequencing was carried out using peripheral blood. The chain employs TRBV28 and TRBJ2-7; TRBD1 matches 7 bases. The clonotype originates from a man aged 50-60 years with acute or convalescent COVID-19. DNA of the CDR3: TGTGCCAGCAGTTTCCCCGGGGACAGTTACGAGCAGTACTTC. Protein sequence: CASSFPGDSYEQYF.